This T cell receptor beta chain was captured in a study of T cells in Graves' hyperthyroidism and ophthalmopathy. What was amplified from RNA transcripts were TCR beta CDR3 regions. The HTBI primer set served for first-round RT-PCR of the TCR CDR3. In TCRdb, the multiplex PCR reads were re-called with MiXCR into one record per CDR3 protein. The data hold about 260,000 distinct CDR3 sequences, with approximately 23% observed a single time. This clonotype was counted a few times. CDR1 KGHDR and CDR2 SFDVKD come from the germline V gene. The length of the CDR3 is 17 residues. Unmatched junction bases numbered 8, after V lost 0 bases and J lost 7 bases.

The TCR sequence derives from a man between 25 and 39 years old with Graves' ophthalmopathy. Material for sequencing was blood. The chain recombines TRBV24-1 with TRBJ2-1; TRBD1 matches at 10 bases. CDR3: CATSDLLGQGTINEQFF. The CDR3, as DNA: TGTGCCACCAGTGATTTGCTGGGACAGGGGACGATTAATGAGCAGTTCTTC.